This T cell receptor beta chain emerged from a study of breast tumors, draining lymph nodes, adjacent tissues. The V end was cut by 4 bases, the J end by 1 base, with 8 bases between. CDR3 size: 15 residues. Per the germline V gene, CDR1 is MNHNS and CDR2 is SASEGT. Comment on this clonotype: Antigen specificity is unknown.

Whole-study findings and limits: Tumor repertoires ranked between lymph nodes and nontumor tissue in diversity, with V and J gene preferences. Luminal-like breast cancer showed significantly greater tumor-nontumor repertoire similarity than basal-like breast cancer did. The lymph node origin of tumor T cells was framed as consistent with a hypothesis, not demonstrated.

Via MiXCR, TCRdb re-called the multiplex PCR reads, giving one row per CDR3 protein. The sample yields some 170,000 distinct CDR3 sequences, 25% to 40% seen once. Breast cancer patients provided tissue from their axillary draining lymph nodes. The receptor was derived from a female donor with breast cancer. Some clones in this sample may be carry-over from other donors' samples. The sample taken for sequencing was axillary lymph node tissue. This chain connects TRBV6-1 to TRBJ2-6; D remains unclear. The CDR3 protein is CASSGRSSGANVLTF. The CDR3 DNA follows: TGTGCCAGCAGTGGGAGAAGTTCTGGGGCCAACGTCCTGACTTTC.